This passage covers 15 T cell receptor beta chains from one sample sequenced in a study of blood T cell repertoires in COVID-19. TCRdb's table, derived via immunoSEQ multiplex PCR, lists solely in-frame clones and lacks some. Altogether around 340,000 clones are present, about 88% being singletons, with the ten largest covering just over 1%. Material: PBMCs or T cells enriched from blood (not recorded which). The origin of the receptors is a woman in her 30s who had been exposed to COVID-19.

The V gene is TRBV5-5, the J gene TRBJ1-2; 8 nucleotides agree with TRBD1. CDR1 is SGHKS, CDR2 YYEKEE, per germline (reference sequence). After removal of 4 bases from V and 3 bases from J, the junction contained 2 bases not matched to a gene. The CDR3 has 13 amino acids. CDR3 sequence: CASSMGQDYGYTF. The CDR3 coding sequence is TGTGCCAGCAGCATGGGACAGGACTATGGCTACACCTTC.

The rearrangement uses TRBV3-1 (or the pseudogene TRBV3-2) and TRBJ2-1; 7 nucleotides agree with TRBD2. This CDR3 spans 12 amino acids. Germline CDR1 reads LGHDT; CDR2 reads YNNKEL (reference sequence). V lost 1 base, J lost 9 bases, and 0 bases stayed unmatched. The CDR3 DNA reads TGTGCCAGCAGCCAAGGGGGGGGTGAGCAGTTCTTC. This codes for CASSQGGGEQFF.

V usage is TRBV12-3 or TRBV12-4 and J usage is TRBJ2-1, with D unclear. Between the trimmed V and J ends, which lost 3 bases and 9 bases, there was a span of 3 bases. The CDR3 has 10 amino acids. Written as DNA, the CDR3 is TGTGCCAGCAGTTTCGGTGAGCAGTTCTTC. It is translated as CASSFGEQFF.

This chain links TRBV5-1 with TRBJ2-3, with D unclear. The V end lost 3 bases, the J end lost 4 bases, and 9 bases lay between the germline ends. The CDR3 contains 13 residues. Germline CDR1 and CDR2: SGHRS and YFSETQ. The CDR3 DNA is TGCGCCAGCAGCTCCAAAGCCCCAGATACGCAGTATTTT. Amino acids: CASSSKAPDTQYF.

The chain joins TRBV12-3 or TRBV12-4 to TRBJ1-2; D call uncertain. CDR3 length: 13 amino acids. V was shortened by 5 bases and J by 3 bases, with 10 bases between the two germline ends. CDR3 amino acids: CASSDSVYYGYTF. The CDR3 nucleotides are TGTGCCAGCAGTGACTCGGTTTACTATGGCTACACCTTC.

V and J are TRBV4-1 and TRBJ2-7, with TRBD2 matching 7 bases. V shed 0 bases, J shed 0 bases, and the junction held 5 bases outside the gene matches. CDR3 length equals 16 residues. Germline-derived CDR1 and CDR2 are MGHRA and YSYEKL. For the CDR3, the DNA is TGCGCCAGCAGCCAAGATTGGGGGAGGGACTCCTACGAGCAGTACTTC. Translation gives CASSQDWGRDSYEQYF.

This rearrangement joins TRBV6-2 or TRBV6-3 to TRBJ1-2; TRBD1 is a possible D gene (6 bases). Germline CDR1 and CDR2: MNHEY and SVGEGT. This CDR3 has 15 residues. V gave up 4 bases and J gave up 1 base, with 13 bases separating them. The CDR3 coding sequence is TGTGCCAGCAGTTTAGGGGGATTGGGTAACTATGGCTACACCTTC. This sequence encodes CASSLGGLGNYGYTF.

The gene calls are TRBV6-5 and TRBJ2-7, with TRBD1 matching 9 bases. The CDR3 consists of 15 residues. Germline-derived CDR1 and CDR2 are MNHEY and SVGAGI. Trimming at V came to 7 bases and at J to 2 bases, leaving 9 bases not matched to a gene. The CDR3 protein is CASISRGTGTYEQYF. The CDR3 DNA follows: TGTGCCAGCATCTCCAGGGGGACAGGGACCTACGAGCAGTACTTC.

The chain links TRBV5-6 to TRBJ1-2, with D maybe TRBD1 (5 bases). This CDR3 contains 12 residues. V dropped 6 bases and J dropped 5 bases, with 11 bases sitting between them. Germline lookup yields CDR1 SGHDT and CDR2 YYEEEE. The DNA of the CDR3 is TGTGCCAGCACGGGGGGGAATTATGGCTACACCTTC. Translation: CASTGGNYGYTF.

This clone was detected once. The chain uses TRBV27 and TRBJ2-7; TRBD2 matches at 13 bases. The CDR3 spans 15 residues. Germline V lookup: CDR1 MNHEY, CDR2 SMNVEV (reference sequence). The J segment lost 4 bases and the V segment lost 5 bases, leaving 5 bases of the junction unmatched. The DNA of the CDR3 is TGTGCCAGCAGTCCGGGACTAGCGGGACCTTACGAGCAGTACTTC. Residues: CASSPGLAGPYEQYF.

CDR3 sequence (DNA): TGCGCCAGCAGCCAAGATACGGCTAGCGGGAGCCAAGAGACCCAGTACTTC. Encoded protein: CASSQDTASGSQETQYF. The V and J genes are TRBV4-1 and TRBJ2-5; 10 bases are shared with TRBD2. There are 17 residues in the CDR3. Trimming took 0 bases from V and 1 from J; bases not matched to a gene: 5. Germline V gene sequence: CDR1 MGHRA, CDR2 YSYEKL.

The chain couples TRBV9 to TRBJ2-1; 10 nucleotides align to TRBD2. V trimming: 0 bases; J trimming: 6 bases; junction bases outside the gene matches: 6. From germline, CDR1 is SGDLS and CDR2 YYNGEE. CDR3 size: 16 residues. CDR3 bases: TGTGCCAGCAGCGTAGGCCCAAGCGGGAGGGGCAATGAGCAGTTCTTC. The encoded protein is CASSVGPSGRGNEQFF.

This rearrangement joins TRBV28 to TRBJ1-2; D is perhaps TRBD1 (6 bases). The CDR3 extends over 12 amino acids. Germline CDR1 is MDHEN and CDR2 is SYDVKM. V shed 6 bases and J shed 5 bases, with 10 bases lying between them. The CDR3: CASRQQGYGYTF. In nucleotides, the CDR3 is TGTGCCAGCAGGCAACAGGGTTATGGCTACACCTTC.

This clone occurred once. This specimen includes other DNA sequences encoding the same CDR3. J is TRBJ1-1 and V is TRBV9; possible D gene TRBD1, 5 bases. The V and J ends lost 2 bases and 4 bases respectively, with 9 bases between them. Looked up from germline, CDR1 is SGDLS and CDR2 is YYNGEE. The CDR3 consists of 13 residues. This CDR3 is CASSVGGSTEAFF. CDR3 bases: TGTGCCAGCAGCGTGGGGGGGAGCACTGAAGCTTTCTTT.

This clone came up a few times. The V gene is TRBV5-6, the J gene TRBJ1-2; possible D gene TRBD1, 5 bases. Trimming removed 4 bases at V and 3 bases at J, with 19 bases between. This CDR3 is built from 16 residues. Germline V CDR1 and CDR2: SGHDT, YYEEEE. The CDR3 coding sequence is TGTGCCAGCAGCCTCCGCCCAATAGCGGGGCACTATGGCTACACCTTC. As protein: CASSLRPIAGHYGYTF.